This T cell receptor (beta chain) stems from a study of technical replicates of blood from a handful of donors. Profiled with immunoSEQ multiplex PCR; TCRdb holds only in-frame clones, not every one. Of more than 90,000 clones in the sample, approximately 94% were seen once. CDR3 length: 16 amino acids. Germline lookup yields CDR1 SEHNR and CDR2 FQNEAQ (reference sequence). With V trimmed by 4 bases and J by 2 bases, 5 bases remained unmatched. This chain links TRBV7-9 with TRBJ1-3; 10 nucleotides line up with TRBD1. The receptor was isolated from a human donor in good health. Material: T cells isolated from PBMCs. The CDR3 DNA is TGTGCCAGCAGCTCCCCGGACAGGGGGACTGGAAACACCATATATTTT. Protein: CASSSPDRGTGNTIYF.